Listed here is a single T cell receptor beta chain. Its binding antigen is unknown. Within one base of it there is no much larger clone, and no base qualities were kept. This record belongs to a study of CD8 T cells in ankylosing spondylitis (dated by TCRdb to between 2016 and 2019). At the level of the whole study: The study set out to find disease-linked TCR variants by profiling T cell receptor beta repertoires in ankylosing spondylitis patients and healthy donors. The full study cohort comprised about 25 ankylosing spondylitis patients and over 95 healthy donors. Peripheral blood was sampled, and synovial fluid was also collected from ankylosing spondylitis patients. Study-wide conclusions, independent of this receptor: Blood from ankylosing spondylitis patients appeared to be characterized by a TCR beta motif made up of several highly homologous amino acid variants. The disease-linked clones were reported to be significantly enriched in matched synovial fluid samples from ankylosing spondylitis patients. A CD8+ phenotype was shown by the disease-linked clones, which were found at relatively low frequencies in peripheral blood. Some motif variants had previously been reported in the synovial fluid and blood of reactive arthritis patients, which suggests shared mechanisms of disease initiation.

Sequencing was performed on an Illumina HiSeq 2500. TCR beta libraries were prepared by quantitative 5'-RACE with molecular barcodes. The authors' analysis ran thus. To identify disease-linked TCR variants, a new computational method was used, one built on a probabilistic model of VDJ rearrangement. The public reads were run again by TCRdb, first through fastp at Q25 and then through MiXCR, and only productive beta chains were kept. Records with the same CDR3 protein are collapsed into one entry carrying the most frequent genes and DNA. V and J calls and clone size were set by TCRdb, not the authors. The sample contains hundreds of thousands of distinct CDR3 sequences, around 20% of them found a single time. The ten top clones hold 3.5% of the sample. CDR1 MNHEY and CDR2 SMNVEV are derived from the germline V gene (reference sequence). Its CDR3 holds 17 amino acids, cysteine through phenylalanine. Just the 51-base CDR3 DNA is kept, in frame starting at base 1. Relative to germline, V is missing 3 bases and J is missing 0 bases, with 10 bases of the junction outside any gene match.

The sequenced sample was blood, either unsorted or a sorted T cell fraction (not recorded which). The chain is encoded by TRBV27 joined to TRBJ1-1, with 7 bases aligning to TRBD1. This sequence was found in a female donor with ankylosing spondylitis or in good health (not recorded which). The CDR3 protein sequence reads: CASSFGDRIRMNTEAFF. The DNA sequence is TGTGCCAGCAGTTTCGGGGACAGAATTCGCATGAACACTGAAGCTTTCTTT.